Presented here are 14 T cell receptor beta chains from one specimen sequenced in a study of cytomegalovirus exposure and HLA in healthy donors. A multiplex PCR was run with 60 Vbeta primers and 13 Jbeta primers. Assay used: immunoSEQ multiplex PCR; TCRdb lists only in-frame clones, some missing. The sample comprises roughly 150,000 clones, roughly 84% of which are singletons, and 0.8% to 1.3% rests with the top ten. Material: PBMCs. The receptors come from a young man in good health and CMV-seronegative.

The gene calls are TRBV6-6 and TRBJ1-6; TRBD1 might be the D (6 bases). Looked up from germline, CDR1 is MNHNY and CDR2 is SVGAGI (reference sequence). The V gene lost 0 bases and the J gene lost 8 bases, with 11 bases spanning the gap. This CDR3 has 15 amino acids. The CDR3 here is CASSYSRGGDSPLHF. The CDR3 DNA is TGTGCCAGCAGTTACTCGAGAGGGGGAGATTCACCCCTCCACTTT.

CDR3 loop: CASSLTLRQGPVNTEAFF. The CDR3 nucleotides read TGTGCCAGCAGTTTAACCCTTAGACAGGGCCCAGTGAACACTGAAGCTTTCTTT. The rearrangement uses TRBV27 and TRBJ1-1; 7 nucleotides line up with TRBD1. There are 18 residues in the CDR3. The V gene's germline CDR1 is MNHEY and CDR2 SMNVEV (reference sequence). V dropped 2 bases and J dropped 0; count of bases not matched to a gene: 12.

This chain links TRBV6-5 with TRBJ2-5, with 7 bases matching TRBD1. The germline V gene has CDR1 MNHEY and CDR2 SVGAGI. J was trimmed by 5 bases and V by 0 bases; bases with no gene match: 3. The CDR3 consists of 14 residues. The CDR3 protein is CASSYSGGAETQYF. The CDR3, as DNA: TGTGCCAGCAGTTACTCAGGGGGCGCGGAGACCCAGTACTTC.

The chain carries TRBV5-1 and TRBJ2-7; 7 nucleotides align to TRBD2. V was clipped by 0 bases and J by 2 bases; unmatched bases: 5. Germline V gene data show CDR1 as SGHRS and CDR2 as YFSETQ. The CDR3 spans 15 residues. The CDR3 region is CASSLDASGTYEQYF. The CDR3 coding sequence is TGCGCCAGCAGCTTGGACGCTAGCGGAACCTACGAGCAGTACTTC.

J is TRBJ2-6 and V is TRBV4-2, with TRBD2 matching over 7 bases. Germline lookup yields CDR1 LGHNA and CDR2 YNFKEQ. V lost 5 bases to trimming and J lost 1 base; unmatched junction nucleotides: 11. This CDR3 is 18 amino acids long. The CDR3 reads CASSSPGGGTSGANVLTF. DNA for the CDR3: TGTGCCAGCAGCTCCCCGGGCGGGGGAACTTCTGGGGCCAACGTCCTGACTTTC.

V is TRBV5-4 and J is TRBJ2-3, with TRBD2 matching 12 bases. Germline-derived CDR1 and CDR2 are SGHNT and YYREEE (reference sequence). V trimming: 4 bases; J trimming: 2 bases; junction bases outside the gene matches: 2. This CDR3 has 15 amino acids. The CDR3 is CASSRLAGDTDTQYF. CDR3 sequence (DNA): TGTGCCAGCAGCCGACTAGCGGGGGACACAGATACGCAGTATTTT.

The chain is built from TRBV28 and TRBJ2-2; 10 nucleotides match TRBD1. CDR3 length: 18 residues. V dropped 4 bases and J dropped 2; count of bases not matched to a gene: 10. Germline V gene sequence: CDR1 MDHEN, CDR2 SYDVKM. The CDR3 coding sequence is TGTGCCAGCAGTTCTCTTCCGGGACAGGGGAGAAACACCGGGGAGCTGTTTTTT. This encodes CASSSLPGQGRNTGELFF.

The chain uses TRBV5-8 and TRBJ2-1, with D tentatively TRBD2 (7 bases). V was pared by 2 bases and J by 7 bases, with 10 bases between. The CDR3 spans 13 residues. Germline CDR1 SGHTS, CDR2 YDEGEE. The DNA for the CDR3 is TGTGCCAGCAGCTTCGGGGGGCGGAATGAGCAGTTCTTC. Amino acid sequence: CASSFGGRNEQFF.

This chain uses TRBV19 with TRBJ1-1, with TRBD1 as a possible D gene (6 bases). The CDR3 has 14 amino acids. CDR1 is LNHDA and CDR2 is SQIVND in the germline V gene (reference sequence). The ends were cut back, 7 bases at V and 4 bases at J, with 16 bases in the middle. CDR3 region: CASNLDRRTTEAFF. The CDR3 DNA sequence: TGTGCCAGTAATTTGGACAGACGGACCACTGAAGCTTTCTTT. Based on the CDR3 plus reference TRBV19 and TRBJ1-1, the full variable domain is DGGITQSPKYLFRKEGQNVTLSCEQNLNHDAMYWYRQDPGQGLRLIYYSQIVNDFQKGDIAEGYSVSREKKESFPLTVTSAQKNPTAFYLCASNLDRRTTEAFFGQGTRLTVV.

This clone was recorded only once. CDR3 in DNA: TGTGCCTACCCGGACAATGAGCAGTTCTTC. Translated, it gives CAYPDNEQFF. The chain employs TRBV5-3 and TRBJ2-1, with no clear D. TRBV5-3 is recorded as an ORF, its role being uncertain. The V and J ends lost 10 bases and 5 bases respectively, with 7 bases between them. The CDR3 covers 10 residues.

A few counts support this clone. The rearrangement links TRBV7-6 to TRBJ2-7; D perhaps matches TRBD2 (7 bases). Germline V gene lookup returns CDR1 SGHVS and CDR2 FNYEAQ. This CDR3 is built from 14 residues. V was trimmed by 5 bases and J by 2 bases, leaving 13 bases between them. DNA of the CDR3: TGTGCCAGCAGCCCGGCGGGGGACACCTACGAGCAGTACTTC. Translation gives CASSPAGDTYEQYF.

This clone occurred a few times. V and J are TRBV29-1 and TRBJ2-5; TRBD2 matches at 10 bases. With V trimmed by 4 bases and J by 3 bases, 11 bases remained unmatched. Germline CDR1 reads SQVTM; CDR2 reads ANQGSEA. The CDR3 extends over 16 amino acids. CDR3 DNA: TGCAGCGTTGGAACTATAGCGGGAGGCCCTAAAGAGACCCAGTACTTC. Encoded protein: CSVGTIAGGPKETQYF.

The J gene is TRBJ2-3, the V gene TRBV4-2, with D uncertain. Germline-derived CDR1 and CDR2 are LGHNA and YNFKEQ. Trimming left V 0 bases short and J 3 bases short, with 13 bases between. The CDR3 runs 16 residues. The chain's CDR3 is CASSQDLEQPTDTQYF. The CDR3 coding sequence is TGTGCCAGCAGCCAAGATCTTGAACAGCCGACAGATACGCAGTATTTT.

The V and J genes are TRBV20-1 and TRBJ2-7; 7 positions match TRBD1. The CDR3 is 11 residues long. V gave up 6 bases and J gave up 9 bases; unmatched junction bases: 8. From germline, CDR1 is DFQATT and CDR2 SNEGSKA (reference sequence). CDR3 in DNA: TGCAGTGCCCAAACAGGGGAACGGCAGTACTTC. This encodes CSAQTGERQYF.